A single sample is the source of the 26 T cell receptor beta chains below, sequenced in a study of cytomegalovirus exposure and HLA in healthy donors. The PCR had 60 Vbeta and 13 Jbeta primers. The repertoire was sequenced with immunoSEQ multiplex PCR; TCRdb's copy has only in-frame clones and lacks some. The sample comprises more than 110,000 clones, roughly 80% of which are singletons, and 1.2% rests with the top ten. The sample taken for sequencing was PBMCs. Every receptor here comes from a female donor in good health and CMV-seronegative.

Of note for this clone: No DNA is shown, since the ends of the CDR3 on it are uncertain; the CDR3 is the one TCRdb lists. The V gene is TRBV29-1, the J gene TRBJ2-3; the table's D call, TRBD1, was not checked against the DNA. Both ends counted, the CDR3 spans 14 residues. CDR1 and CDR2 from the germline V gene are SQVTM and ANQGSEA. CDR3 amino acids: CSVAFGTDMPPSLF.

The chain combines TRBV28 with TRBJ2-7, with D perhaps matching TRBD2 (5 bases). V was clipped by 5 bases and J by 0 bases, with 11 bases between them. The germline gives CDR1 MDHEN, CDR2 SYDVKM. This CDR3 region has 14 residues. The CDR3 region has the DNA TGTGCCAGCAGTGAGGGTTTGGGCTCCTACGAGCAGTACTTC. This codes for CASSEGLGSYEQYF.

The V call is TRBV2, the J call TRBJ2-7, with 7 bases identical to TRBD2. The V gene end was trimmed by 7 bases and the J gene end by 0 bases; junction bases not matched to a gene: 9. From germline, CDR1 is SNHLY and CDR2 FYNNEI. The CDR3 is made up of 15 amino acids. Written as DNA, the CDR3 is TGTGCCAGCAAGACGTCTAGCGGTCCCTCCTACGAGCAGTACTTC. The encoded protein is CASKTSSGPSYEQYF.

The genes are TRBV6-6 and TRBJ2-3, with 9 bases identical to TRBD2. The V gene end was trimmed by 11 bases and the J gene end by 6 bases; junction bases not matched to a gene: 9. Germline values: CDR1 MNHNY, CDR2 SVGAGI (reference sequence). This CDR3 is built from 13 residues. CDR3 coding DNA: TGTGCCGTGACTCTAGCGGGATGGGATACGCAGTATTTT. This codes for CAVTLAGWDTQYF.

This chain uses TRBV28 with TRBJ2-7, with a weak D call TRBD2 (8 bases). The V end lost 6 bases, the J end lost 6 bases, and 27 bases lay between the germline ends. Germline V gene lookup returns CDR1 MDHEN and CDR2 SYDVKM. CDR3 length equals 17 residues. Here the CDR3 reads CASSLGRAGGRGPEQYF. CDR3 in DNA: TGTGCCAGCAGCCTCGGTAGGGCGGGAGGAAGGGGGCCCGAGCAGTACTTC. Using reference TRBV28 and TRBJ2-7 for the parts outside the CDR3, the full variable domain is DVKVTQSSRYLVKRTGEKVFLECVQDMDHENMFWYRQDPGLGLRLIYFSYDVKMKEKGDIPEGYSVSREKKERFSLILESASTNQTSMYLCASSLGRAGGRGPEQYFGPGTRLTVT.

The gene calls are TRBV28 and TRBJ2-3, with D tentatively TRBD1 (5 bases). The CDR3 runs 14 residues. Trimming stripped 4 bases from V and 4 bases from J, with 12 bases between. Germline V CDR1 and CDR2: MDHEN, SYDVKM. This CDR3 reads CASSSGQPPDTQYF. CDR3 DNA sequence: TGTGCCAGCAGTTCAGGGCAGCCTCCAGATACGCAGTATTTT.

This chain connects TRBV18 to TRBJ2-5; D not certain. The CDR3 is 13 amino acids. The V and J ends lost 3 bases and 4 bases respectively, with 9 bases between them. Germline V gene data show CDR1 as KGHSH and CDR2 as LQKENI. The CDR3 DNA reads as TGTGCCAGCTCACCTCTCAGTGGAGAGACCCAGTACTTC. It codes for CASSPLSGETQYF.

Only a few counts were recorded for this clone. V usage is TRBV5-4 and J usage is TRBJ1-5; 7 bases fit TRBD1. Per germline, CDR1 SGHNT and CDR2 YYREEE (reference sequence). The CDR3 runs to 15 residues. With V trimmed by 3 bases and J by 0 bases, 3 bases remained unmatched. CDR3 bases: TGTGCCAGCAGCTCAGGGGGAAATAGCAATCAGCCCCAGCATTTT. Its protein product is CASSSGGNSNQPQHF.

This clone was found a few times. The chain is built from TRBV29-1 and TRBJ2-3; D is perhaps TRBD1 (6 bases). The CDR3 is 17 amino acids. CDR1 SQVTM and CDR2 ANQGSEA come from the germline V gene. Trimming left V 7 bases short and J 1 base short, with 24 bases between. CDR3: CSGLGASRMGGTDTQYF. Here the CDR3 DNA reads TGCAGCGGACTGGGGGCTAGCCGGATGGGAGGCACAGATACGCAGTATTTT.

This chain's CDR3 is CASSKTGLATYNEQFF. The CDR3 bases are TGTGCCAGCAGTAAAACCGGACTAGCGACATACAATGAGCAGTTCTTC. This chain links TRBV2 with TRBJ2-1, with TRBD2 identical over 9 bases. The CDR3 consists of 16 residues. V was pared by 5 bases and J by 4 bases, with 9 bases of the junction left unmatched. The germline V gene has CDR1 SNHLY and CDR2 FYNNEI.

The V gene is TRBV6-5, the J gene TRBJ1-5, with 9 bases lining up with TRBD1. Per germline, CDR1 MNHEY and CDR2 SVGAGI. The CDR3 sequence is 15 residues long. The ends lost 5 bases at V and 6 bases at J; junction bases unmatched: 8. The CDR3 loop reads CASSGQGTGRQPQHF. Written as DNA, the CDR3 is TGTGCCAGCAGTGGCCAAGGGACAGGGCGTCAGCCCCAGCATTTT.

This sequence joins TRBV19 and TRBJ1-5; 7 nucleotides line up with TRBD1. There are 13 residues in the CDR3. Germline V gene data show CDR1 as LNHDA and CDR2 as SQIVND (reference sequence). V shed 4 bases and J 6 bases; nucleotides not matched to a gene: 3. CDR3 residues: CASSTDRVQPQHF. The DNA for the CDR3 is TGTGCCAGTAGTACCGACAGGGTTCAGCCCCAGCATTTT.

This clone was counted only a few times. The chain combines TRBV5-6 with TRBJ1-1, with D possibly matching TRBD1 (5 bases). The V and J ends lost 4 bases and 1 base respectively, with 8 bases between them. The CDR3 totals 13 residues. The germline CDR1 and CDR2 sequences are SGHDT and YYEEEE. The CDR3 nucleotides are TGTGCCAGCAGCACCGGACAGAACACTGAAGCTTTCTTT. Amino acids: CASSTGQNTEAFF.

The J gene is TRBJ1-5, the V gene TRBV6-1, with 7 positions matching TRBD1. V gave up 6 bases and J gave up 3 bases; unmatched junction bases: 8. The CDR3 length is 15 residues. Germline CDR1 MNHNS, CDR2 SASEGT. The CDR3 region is CASRQTGKSNQPQHF. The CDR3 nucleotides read TGTGCCAGCAGACAGACAGGGAAGTCCAATCAGCCCCAGCATTTT.

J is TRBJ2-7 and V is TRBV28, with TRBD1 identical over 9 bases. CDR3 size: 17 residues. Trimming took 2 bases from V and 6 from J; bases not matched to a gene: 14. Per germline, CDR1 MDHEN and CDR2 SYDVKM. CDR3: CASSLRTPGQGSGEQYF. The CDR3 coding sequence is TGTGCCAGCAGTTTAAGGACGCCGGGACAGGGCTCCGGCGAGCAGTACTTC.

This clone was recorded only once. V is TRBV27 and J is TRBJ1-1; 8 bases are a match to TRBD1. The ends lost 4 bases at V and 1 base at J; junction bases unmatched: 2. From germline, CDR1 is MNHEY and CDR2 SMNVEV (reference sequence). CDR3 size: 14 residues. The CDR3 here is CASSSQGGNTEAFF. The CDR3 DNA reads TGTGCCAGCAGTTCACAGGGGGGGAACACTGAAGCTTTCTTT.

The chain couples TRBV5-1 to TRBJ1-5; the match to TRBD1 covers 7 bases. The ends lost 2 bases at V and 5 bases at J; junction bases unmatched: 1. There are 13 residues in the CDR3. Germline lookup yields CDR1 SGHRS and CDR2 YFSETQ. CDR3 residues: CASSLDRDQPQHF. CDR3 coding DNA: TGCGCCAGCAGCTTAGACAGGGATCAGCCCCAGCATTTT.

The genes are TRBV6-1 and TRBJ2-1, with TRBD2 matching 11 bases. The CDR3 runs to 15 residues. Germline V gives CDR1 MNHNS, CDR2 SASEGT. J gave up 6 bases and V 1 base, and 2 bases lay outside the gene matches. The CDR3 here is CASSEELAGVNEQFF. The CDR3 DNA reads TGTGCCAGCAGTGAAGAACTAGCGGGAGTCAATGAGCAGTTCTTC.

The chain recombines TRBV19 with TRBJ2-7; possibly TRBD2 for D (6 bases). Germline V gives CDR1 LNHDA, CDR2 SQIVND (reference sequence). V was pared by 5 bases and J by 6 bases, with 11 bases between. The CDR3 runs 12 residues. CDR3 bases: TGTGCCAGTAGTCCCCGGGGAGGCGAGCAGTACTTC. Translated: CASSPRGGEQYF.

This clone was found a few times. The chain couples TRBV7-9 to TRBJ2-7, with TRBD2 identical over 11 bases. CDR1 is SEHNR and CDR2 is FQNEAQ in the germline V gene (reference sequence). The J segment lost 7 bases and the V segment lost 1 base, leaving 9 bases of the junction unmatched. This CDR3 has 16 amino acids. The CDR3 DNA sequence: TGTGCCAGCAGCTTAGACGTACTAGCGGGAGTTGGGGAGCAGTACTTC. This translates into CASSLDVLAGVGEQYF. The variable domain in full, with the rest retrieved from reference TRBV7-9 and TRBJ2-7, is DTGVSQNPRHKITKRGQNVTFRCDPISEHNRLYWYRQTLGQGPEFLTYFQNEAQLEKSRLLSDRFSAERPKGSFSTLEIQRTEQGDSAMYLCASSLDVLAGVGEQYFGPGTRLTVT.

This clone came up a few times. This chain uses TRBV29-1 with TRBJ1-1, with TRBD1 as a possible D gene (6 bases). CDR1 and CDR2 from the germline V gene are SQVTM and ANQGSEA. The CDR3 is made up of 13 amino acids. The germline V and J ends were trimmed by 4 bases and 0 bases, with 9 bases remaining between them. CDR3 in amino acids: CSVGTVMNTEAFF. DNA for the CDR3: TGCAGCGTTGGGACAGTGATGAACACTGAAGCTTTCTTT.

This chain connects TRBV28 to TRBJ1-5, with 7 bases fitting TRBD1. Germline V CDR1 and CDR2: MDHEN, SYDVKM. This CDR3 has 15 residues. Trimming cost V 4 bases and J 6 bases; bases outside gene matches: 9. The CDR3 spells CASSSHSGGGQPQHF. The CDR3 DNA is TGTGCCAGCAGTTCCCACTCAGGGGGAGGTCAGCCCCAGCATTTT.

The CDR3 spells CASTFTDRRHEKLFF. DNA for the CDR3: TGTGCCAGCACCTTCACGGACAGGAGACATGAAAAACTGTTTTTT. The rearrangement joins TRBV28 to TRBJ1-4; TRBD1 matches 7 bases. This CDR3 region has 15 residues. V lost 7 bases, J lost 6 bases, and 11 bases stayed unmatched. Germline CDR1 and CDR2: MDHEN and SYDVKM.

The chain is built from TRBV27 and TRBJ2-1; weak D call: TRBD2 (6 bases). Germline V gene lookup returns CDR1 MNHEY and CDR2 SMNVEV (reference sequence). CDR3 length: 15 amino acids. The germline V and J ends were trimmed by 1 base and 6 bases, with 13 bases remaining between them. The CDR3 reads CASSLLREWVNEQFF. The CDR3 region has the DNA TGTGCCAGCAGTTTATTACGGGAGTGGGTCAATGAGCAGTTCTTC.

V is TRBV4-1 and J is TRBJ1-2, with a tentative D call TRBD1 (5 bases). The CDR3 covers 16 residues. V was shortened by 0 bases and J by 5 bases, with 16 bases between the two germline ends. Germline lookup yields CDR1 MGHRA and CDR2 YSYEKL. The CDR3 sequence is CASSQEVQGNAYGYTF. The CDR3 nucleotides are TGCGCCAGCAGCCAAGAGGTCCAGGGAAATGCTTATGGCTACACCTTC.

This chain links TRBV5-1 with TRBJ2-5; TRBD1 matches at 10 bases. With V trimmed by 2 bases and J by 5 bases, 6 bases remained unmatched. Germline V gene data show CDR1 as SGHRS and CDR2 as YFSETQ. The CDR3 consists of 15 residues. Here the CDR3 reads CASSLSTGGRETQYF. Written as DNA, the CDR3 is TGCGCCAGCAGCTTATCGACAGGGGGCAGGGAGACCCAGTACTTC.